This entry lists 32 T cell receptor beta chains sequenced from one sample in a study of blood T cell repertoires in COVID-19. Sequencing was performed with immunoSEQ multiplex PCR; in TCRdb, only in-frame clones are kept and a portion is missing. Here the sample spans approximately 110,000 clones, 65% to 85% being singletons. The material sequenced was peripheral blood. These receptors came from a man aged 50 to 60 with acute or convalescent COVID-19.

Comments on this clone: An end of the junction does not agree with germline; a read error may underlie this. The gene calls are TRBV3-1 (or the pseudogene TRBV3-2) and TRBJ2-5; perhaps TRBD1 as D (5 bases). Germline loops: CDR1 LGHDT, CDR2 YNNKEL (reference sequence). The CDR3 contains 13 residues. The CDR3 region is CASSQVVGARPNF. CDR3 in DNA: TGTGCCAGCAGCCAAGTAGTTGGGGCCCGACCCAACTTC.

The chain links TRBV12-3 or TRBV12-4 to TRBJ1-1; the D is unclear. The CDR3 is 13 amino acids. Trimming shortened V by 4 bases and J by 3 bases, and 9 bases separated the two germline ends. The DNA for the CDR3 is TGTGCCAGCAGTTCTAGGATCTACACTGAAGCTTTCTTT. As protein: CASSSRIYTEAFF.

The chain employs TRBV10-2 and TRBJ2-3; D is possibly TRBD2 (6 bases). The germline gives CDR1 WSHSY, CDR2 SAAADI. V was trimmed by 7 bases and J by 1 base, leaving 15 bases between them. The CDR3 is 15 amino acids. The CDR3 is CASKVGRFGTDTQYF. CDR3 DNA sequence: TGCGCCAGCAAAGTGGGGAGGTTCGGCACAGATACGCAGTATTTT.

This rearrangement joins TRBV5-1 to TRBJ1-4; 7 bases align to TRBD1. This CDR3 comprises 15 residues. Germline values: CDR1 SGHRS, CDR2 YFSETQ. V gave up 4 bases and J gave up 4 bases; unmatched junction bases: 7. This chain's CDR3 is CASSPAGGFNEKLFF. The DNA for the CDR3 is TGCGCCAGCAGCCCTGCAGGGGGTTTTAATGAAAAACTGTTTTTT.

This clone was observed a handful of times. The chain is built from TRBV10-2 and TRBJ1-1; 8 bases align to TRBD1. V gave up 6 bases and J gave up 6 bases; unmatched junction bases: 9. The germline V gene has CDR1 WSHSY and CDR2 SAAADI. The CDR3 is made up of 14 amino acids. CDR3 amino acids: CASRIGQGDAEAFF. The CDR3, as DNA: TGCGCCAGCAGGATTGGACAGGGAGATGCTGAAGCTTTCTTT.

V gene TRBV5-8 combines with J gene TRBJ1-4; D is possibly TRBD1 (6 bases). Looked up from germline, CDR1 is SGHTS and CDR2 is YDEGEE. V gave up 5 bases and J gave up 7 bases, with 18 bases separating them. The CDR3 has 15 amino acids. The CDR3 coding sequence is TGTGCCAGCAGACGAGGACAGAGGGTTGCTGAAAAACTGTTTTTT. This sequence encodes CASRRGQRVAEKLFF.

CDR3 DNA sequence: TGCGCCAGCAGCCAAGGACTAGCGGGGGCCTACGAGCAGTACGTC. Encoded protein: CASSQGLAGAYEQYV. This chain links TRBV4-1 with TRBJ2-7; TRBD2 matches 12 bases. The CDR3 consists of 15 residues. Germline V CDR1 and CDR2: MGHRA, YSYEKL. The ends lost 1 base at V and 2 bases at J; junction bases unmatched: 0.

The chain is built from TRBV12-3 or TRBV12-4 and TRBJ2-7, with D unresolved. V was pared by 3 bases and J by 7 bases, with 13 bases between. The CDR3 runs to 13 residues. CDR3 loop: CASSFTRVGEQYV. CDR3 nucleotide sequence: TGTGCCAGCAGTTTTACCCGGGTTGGGGAGCAGTACGTC.

This clone was seen only a few times. DNA of the CDR3: TGTGCCAGCAGTAGACAGGGTGTTGTGCCAGATACGCAGTATTTT. This sequence encodes CASSRQGVVPDTQYF. The V and J genes are TRBV6-5 and TRBJ2-3; 7 bases agree with TRBD1. This CDR3 is built from 15 residues. V shed 5 bases, J shed 4 bases, and the junction held 9 bases outside the gene matches. CDR1 is MNHEY and CDR2 is SVGAGI in the germline V gene.

The rearrangement links TRBV7-6 to TRBJ1-3; D might be TRBD1 (5 bases). This CDR3 comprises 14 residues. Germline CDR1 reads SGHVS; CDR2 reads FNYEAQ. Trimming shortened V by 0 bases and J by 2 bases, and 5 bases separated the two germline ends. The CDR3 sequence: CASSLAGAGNTIYF. For the CDR3, the DNA is TGTGCCAGCAGCTTAGCAGGGGCTGGAAACACCATATATTTT.

The chain employs TRBV27 and TRBJ2-2; possible D gene TRBD1, 5 bases. This CDR3 is 15 amino acids long. The germline V and J ends were trimmed by 3 bases and 0 bases, with 8 bases remaining between them. CDR1 and CDR2 from the germline V gene are MNHEY and SMNVEV (reference sequence). CDR3 DNA: TGTGCCAGCAGTTTCAGGACAACGAACACCGGGGAGCTGTTTTTT. Translated: CASSFRTTNTGELFF.

This rearrangement joins TRBV5-1 to TRBJ2-1, with D possibly being TRBD2 (5 bases). CDR3 length: 13 residues. Trimming pared 2 bases from V and 8 bases from J, leaving 11 bases between. Germline-derived CDR1 and CDR2 are SGHRS and YFSETQ. The DNA of the CDR3 is TGCGCCAGCAGCTTTACGGCCGGGGATGAGCAGTTCTTC. Amino acid sequence: CASSFTAGDEQFF.

The V call is TRBV5-1, the J call TRBJ1-1; D possibly corresponds to TRBD1 (6 bases). This CDR3 spans 15 amino acids. The germline V and J ends were trimmed by 5 bases and 4 bases, with 18 bases remaining between them. Germline CDR1 is SGHRS and CDR2 is YFSETQ. The CDR3 here is CASSYARGAVTEAFF. The CDR3 coding sequence is TGCGCCAGCAGTTACGCCAGGGGAGCGGTCACTGAAGCTTTCTTT. Variable domain in full (rest from reference TRBV5-1 and TRBJ1-1): KAGVTQTPRYLIKTRGQQVTLSCSPISGHRSVSWYQQTPGQGLQFLFEYFSETQRNKGNFPGRFSGRQFSNSRSEMNVSTLELGDSALYLCASSYARGAVTEAFFGQGTRLTVV.

This clone came up many times. This chain connects TRBV27 to TRBJ1-4; TRBD1 matches at 9 bases. Germline V gives CDR1 MNHEY, CDR2 SMNVEV (reference sequence). This CDR3 has 18 residues. Trimming took 3 bases from V and 0 from J; bases not matched to a gene: 8. The chain's CDR3 is CASSFTGTGKATNEKLFF. For the CDR3, the DNA is TGTGCCAGCAGTTTTACCGGGACAGGGAAGGCAACTAATGAAAAACTGTTTTTT. The whole variable domain, remainder taken from reference TRBV27 and TRBJ1-4, is EAQVTQNPRYLITVTGKKLTVTCSQNMNHEYMSWYRQDPGLGLRQIYYSMNVEVTDKGDVPEGYKVSRKEKRNFPLILESPSPNQTSLYFCASSFTGTGKATNEKLFFGSGTQLSVL.

The CDR3 DNA reads as TGTGCCAGCAGTTTTCTATCTGAAGCTTTCTTT. Its translation: CASSFLSEAFF. V usage is TRBV12-3 or TRBV12-4 and J usage is TRBJ1-1; D gene uncertain. The CDR3 is made up of 11 amino acids. The V end lost 3 bases, the J end lost 6 bases, and 5 bases lay between the germline ends.

The genes are TRBV12-5 and TRBJ1-2; D possibly corresponds to TRBD1 (5 bases). V lost 0 bases and J lost 4, with 15 bases in between. This CDR3 has 16 residues. In germline, CDR1 is LGHNT, CDR2 FRNRAP. The DNA of the CDR3 is TGTGCTAGTGGTTTGGTTCCGACAGCCGCCTCCTATGGCTACACCTTC. It codes for CASGLVPTAASYGYTF.

This rearrangement joins TRBV5-1 to TRBJ2-2, with D possibly matching TRBD1 (5 bases). Deletions cut 5 bases from V and 5 bases from J, with 19 bases between. The germline V gene has CDR1 SGHRS and CDR2 YFSETQ. The CDR3 totals 16 residues. The CDR3 spells CASSVDTKIGTGELFF. The CDR3 coding sequence is TGCGCCAGCAGTGTGGACACGAAGATAGGGACCGGGGAGCTGTTTTTT.

The rearrangement joins TRBV5-4 to TRBJ2-7; 10 bases map to TRBD2. Germline CDR1 SGHNT, CDR2 YYREEE (reference sequence). V gave up 4 bases and J gave up 6 bases; unmatched junction bases: 7. This CDR3 spans 14 amino acids. The CDR3 protein is CASSLSGGAGEQYF. Written as DNA, the CDR3 is TGTGCCAGCAGCCTCAGCGGGGGGGCCGGCGAGCAGTACTTC.

The V gene is TRBV30, the J gene TRBJ1-1, with D hard to call. The V end lost 8 bases, the J end lost 2 bases, and 24 bases lay between the germline ends. CDR1 and CDR2 (germline): GTSNPN, SVGIG (reference sequence). This CDR3 is built from 16 residues. Written as DNA, the CDR3 is TGTGCCGTAAGGGAGGGAGTCTTAGGGCCCAACACTGAAGCTTTCTTT. It yields the protein CAVREGVLGPNTEAFF.

This clone was seen just once. The DNA of the CDR3 is TGTGCCAGCAGTTACCGGGCAGGGGCAGGTGAAAAACTGTTTTTT. This codes for CASSYRAGAGEKLFF. The chain couples TRBV6-4 to TRBJ1-4, with a tentative D call TRBD1 (6 bases). The germline V gene encodes CDR1 MRHNA and CDR2 SNTAGT. V gave up 5 bases and J gave up 7 bases, with 17 bases separating them. This CDR3 region has 15 residues.

This clone has only a few counts. This specimen includes other DNA sequences encoding the same CDR3. CDR3 region: CASSSLTNYGYTF. DNA of the CDR3: TGTGCCAGCAGCTCCCTAACCAACTATGGCTACACCTTC. V usage is TRBV11-2 and J usage is TRBJ1-2; D uncertain. Germline assignment: CDR1 SGHAT and CDR2 FQNNGV. The CDR3 has 13 amino acids. The ends were cut back, 4 bases at V and 2 bases at J, with 8 bases in the middle.

The chain uses TRBV6-5 and TRBJ1-3; 8 bases line up with TRBD1. The CDR3 consists of 16 residues. The J segment lost 2 bases and the V segment lost 0 bases, leaving 3 bases of the junction unmatched. Germline V CDR1 and CDR2: MNHEY, SVGAGI. CDR3 sequence (DNA): TGTGCCAGCAGTTACTCGTGGACAGGGCCTGGAAACACCATATATTTT. This translates into CASSYSWTGPGNTIYF.

The CDR3 DNA reads TGTGCCAGCAGCCCGTGGACAGGGGGTCAGTACGAGCAGTACTTC. This codes for CASSPWTGGQYEQYF. V and J are TRBV7-9 and TRBJ2-7, with 10 bases fitting TRBD1. CDR3 length: 15 amino acids. Germline V gene sequence: CDR1 SEHNR, CDR2 FQNEAQ (reference sequence). Losses at the gene ends were 5 bases for V and 4 bases for J; bases not matched to a gene: 8.

The CDR3 bases are TGCGCCAGCAGTGACGGGGGGCAAACTTGGGATACGCAGTATTTT. Translating it yields CASSDGGQTWDTQYF. The rearrangement links TRBV10-1 to TRBJ2-3, with D possibly being TRBD2 (7 bases). CDR1 is WNHNN and CDR2 is SYGVQD in the germline V gene (reference sequence). V lost 3 bases, J lost 6 bases, and 16 bases lay in between. The CDR3 is made up of 15 amino acids.

V is TRBV27 and J is TRBJ1-2; D gene ambiguous. Germline CDR1 is MNHEY and CDR2 is SMNVEV (reference sequence). Trimming removed 3 bases at V and 7 bases at J, with 12 bases between. There are 13 residues in the CDR3. CDR3 region: CASSFPGGGGYTF. CDR3 DNA sequence: TGTGCCAGCAGTTTTCCGGGAGGCGGTGGCTACACCTTC.

The V gene is TRBV5-6, the J gene TRBJ1-4; D gene uncertain. The V gene's germline CDR1 is SGHDT and CDR2 YYEEEE. CDR3 length: 13 residues. The ends were cut back, 0 bases at V and 5 bases at J, with 5 bases in the middle. In DNA, the CDR3 is TGTGCCAGCAGCTTGGGTAGCAATGAAAAACTGTTTTTT. Translated, it gives CASSLGSNEKLFF.

This clone was recorded only once. The J gene is TRBJ1-5, the V gene TRBV11-2; D is unclear. Trimming left V 0 bases short and J 6 bases short, with 6 bases between. Germline V gene lookup returns CDR1 SGHAT and CDR2 FQNNGV. This CDR3 spans 13 amino acids. CDR3 sequence: CASSLERSQPQHF. Written as DNA, the CDR3 is TGTGCCAGCAGCTTAGAAAGGAGTCAGCCCCAGCATTTT.

This clone came up a few times. The chain is built from TRBV7-3 and TRBJ2-5; weak D call: TRBD2 (6 bases). CDR3 length equals 13 residues. V shed 6 bases and J shed 2 bases, with 10 bases lying between them. Per germline, CDR1 SGHTA and CDR2 FQGTGA. Here the CDR3 DNA reads TGTGCCAGCAGTTGGGGGGATCAAGAGACCCAGTACTTC. Translating gives CASSWGDQETQYF.

V is TRBV7-3 and J is TRBJ2-5, with TRBD2 matching over 12 bases. Germline CDR1 and CDR2: SGHTA and FQGTGA. CDR3 length: 17 amino acids. V shed 5 bases and J 4 bases; nucleotides not matched to a gene: 11. CDR3 protein: CASSPGGLAGLPETQYF. The CDR3 nucleotides read TGTGCCAGCAGCCCCGGCGGACTAGCGGGGCTCCCAGAGACCCAGTACTTC. The whole variable domain, remainder taken from reference TRBV7-3 and TRBJ2-5, is GAGVSQTPSNKVTEKGKYVELRCDPISGHTALYWYRQSLGQGPEFLIYFQGTGAADDSGLPNDRFFAVRPEGSVSTLKIQRTERGDSAVYLCASSPGGLAGLPETQYFGPGTRLLVL.

The rearrangement uses TRBV30 and TRBJ2-6; 7 bases agree with TRBD1. The CDR3 runs 17 residues. Unmatched junction bases numbered 7, after V lost 0 bases and J lost 2 bases. Germline V gene data show CDR1 as GTSNPN and CDR2 as SVGIG (reference sequence). DNA of the CDR3: TGTGCCTGGAGTGTACGGAAGGGGGCGACTGGGGCCAACGTCCTGACTTTC. It codes for CAWSVRKGATGANVLTF.

V usage is TRBV15 and J usage is TRBJ2-7, with D maybe TRBD2 (6 bases). Trimming took 5 bases from V and 7 from J, leaving 21 bases between them. The CDR3 extends over 15 amino acids. In germline, CDR1 is LNHNV, CDR2 YYDKDF (reference sequence). CDR3 in amino acids: CATSGNRDSIWEQYF. The DNA for the CDR3 is TGTGCCACCAGCGGCAACCGGGACTCAATATGGGAGCAGTACTTC.

The J gene is TRBJ1-5, the V gene TRBV24-1, with TRBD1 identical over 7 bases. The CDR3 is 14 amino acids. The germline V gene has CDR1 KGHDR and CDR2 SFDVKD. With V trimmed by 4 bases and J by 5 bases, 4 bases remained unmatched. CDR3 amino acids: CATSDRGTDQPQHF. The CDR3 DNA follows: TGTGCCACCAGTGACCGCGGGACAGATCAGCCCCAGCATTTT.